A selection of T cell receptor beta chains follows, all from one sample in a study of T cell responses to AZD1222 COVID-19 vaccine. The data were produced by immunoSEQ multiplex PCR, yet TCRdb's version contains in-frame clones alone and is incomplete. The table records 150,000 to 200,000 clones, about 85% of them present only once. The input for sequencing was peripheral blood, taken on day 0 of AZD1222 vaccination. These receptors were taken from an adult in good health. Each CDR3 is given without its conserved first and last residue. A D gene is named only where the DNA matches it firmly.

V gene: TRBV7-9; J gene: TRBJ1-1; D gene: NA; CDR3 protein: ASSLGMNTEAF
V gene: TRBV5-1; J gene: TRBJ1-1; D gene: NA; CDR3 protein: ASSLSPELNTEAF
V gene: TRBV14; J gene: TRBJ1-2; D gene: NA; CDR3 protein: ASSSSRGSYGYT
V gene: TRBV28; J gene: TRBJ1-2; D gene: NA; CDR3 protein: ASSTGIFGYT
V gene: TRBV11-2; J gene: TRBJ2-5; D gene: NA; CDR3 protein: ASRNSETQY
V gene: TRBV2; J gene: TRBJ2-7; D gene: TRBD2; CDR3 protein: ASNTLAGATYEQY
V gene: TRBV9; J gene: TRBJ2-7; D gene: NA; CDR3 protein: ASSGDGYEQY
V gene: TRBV19; J gene: TRBJ1-4; D gene: NA; CDR3 protein: ASKNRVATNEKLF
V gene: TRBV28; J gene: TRBJ2-7; D gene: TRBD2; CDR3 protein: ASSPQGGLAGNYEQY
V gene: TRBV12-3/TRBV12-4; J gene: TRBJ1-2; D gene: NA; CDR3 protein: ASSLVGAEGYT
V gene: TRBV5-4; J gene: TRBJ2-5; D gene: TRBD2; CDR3 protein: ASSGVRLAGGDQETQY
V gene: TRBV11-2; J gene: TRBJ2-1; D gene: TRBD2; CDR3 protein: ASSSFGLAGLSYNEQF
V gene: TRBV3-1/TRBV3-2; J gene: TRBJ2-2; D gene: TRBD2; CDR3 protein: ASSPLAGAVSGELF
V gene: TRBV5-1; J gene: TRBJ2-5; D gene: NA; CDR3 protein: ASSSGRGQETQY
V gene: TRBV4-1; J gene: TRBJ1-4; D gene: NA; CDR3 protein: ASSERDRANEKLF
V gene: TRBV19; J gene: TRBJ2-7; D gene: NA; CDR3 protein: ASSTVSWGEQY
V gene: TRBV7-6; J gene: TRBJ1-1; D gene: NA; CDR3 protein: ASSLGARPTNTEAF
V gene: TRBV19; J gene: TRBJ2-2; D gene: NA; CDR3 protein: ASSILNTGELF
V gene: TRBV4-1; J gene: TRBJ2-7; D gene: TRBD1; CDR3 protein: ASSHLLTGVYEQY
V gene: TRBV11-3; J gene: TRBJ2-1; D gene: NA; CDR3 protein: ASSLDLGYNEQF
V gene: TRBV12-3/TRBV12-4; J gene: TRBJ2-1; D gene: TRBD1; CDR3 protein: ASSTVGQGKQF
V gene: TRBV19; J gene: TRBJ2-3; D gene: TRBD2; CDR3 protein: ASGGRAADTQY
V gene: TRBV28; J gene: TRBJ2-7; D gene: TRBD1; CDR3 protein: ASSFRGYEQY
V gene: TRBV19; J gene: TRBJ1-5; D gene: NA; CDR3 protein: ASSIFIGKVVARPQH
V gene: TRBV28; J gene: TRBJ1-3; D gene: NA; CDR3 protein: ASSLGGGAGNTIY
V gene: TRBV19; J gene: TRBJ2-2; D gene: NA; CDR3 protein: ASSTRNTGELF
V gene: TRBV29-1; J gene: TRBJ1-1; D gene: TRBD1; CDR3 protein: SAEAHRGWRFDDTEAF
V gene: TRBV19; J gene: TRBJ2-7; D gene: TRBD1; CDR3 protein: ASRGTGDAMDEQY
V gene: TRBV7-8; J gene: TRBJ1-4; D gene: TRBD1; CDR3 protein: ASSPRGTTGEGEKLF
V gene: TRBV27; J gene: TRBJ2-5; D gene: TRBD1; CDR3 protein: ASSSRQGSETQY
V gene: TRBV6-5; J gene: TRBJ1-1; D gene: NA; CDR3 protein: ASSYSHGSSEAF
V gene: TRBV11-2; J gene: TRBJ1-1; D gene: TRBD1; CDR3 protein: ASSLARTGVRTEAF
V gene: TRBV7-6; J gene: TRBJ2-5; D gene: TRBD1; CDR3 protein: ASSSGTGLLETQY
V gene: TRBV30; J gene: TRBJ1-2; D gene: NA; CDR3 protein: AWRPSRTANYGYT
V gene: TRBV6-2/TRBV6-3; J gene: TRBJ2-1; D gene: NA; CDR3 protein: ASSYVRRDREF
V gene: TRBV19; J gene: TRBJ2-2; D gene: TRBD2; CDR3 protein: ASSTLAGVSGELF
V gene: TRBV5-4; J gene: TRBJ2-7; D gene: NA; CDR3 protein: ASSLQGYEQY
V gene: TRBV28; J gene: TRBJ1-1; D gene: TRBD1; CDR3 protein: AGWDRRNTEAF
V gene: TRBV9; J gene: TRBJ2-7; D gene: TRBD2; CDR3 protein: ASSVGTSGRERY
V gene: TRBV6-4; J gene: TRBJ2-3; D gene: NA; CDR3 protein: ASSDGTSPTDTQY
V gene: TRBV18; J gene: TRBJ1-2; D gene: NA; CDR3 protein: ASSPGTSFNYGYT
V gene: TRBV6-1; J gene: TRBJ1-5; D gene: NA; CDR3 protein: ASSDTPGPSIQPQH
V gene: TRBV7-8; J gene: TRBJ1-6; D gene: TRBD1; CDR3 protein: ASSETGFSYNSPLH
V gene: TRBV3-1/TRBV3-2; J gene: TRBJ2-5; D gene: TRBD2; CDR3 protein: ASSQGEAGVDLETQY
V gene: TRBV19; J gene: TRBJ1-4; D gene: NA; CDR3 protein: ASSIGTLSTNEKLF
V gene: TRBV27; J gene: TRBJ2-7; D gene: NA; CDR3 protein: ASSPWRTDPYEQY
V gene: TRBV5-1; J gene: TRBJ1-1; D gene: NA; CDR3 protein: ASSLEPPGRAF
V gene: TRBV7-8; J gene: TRBJ1-5; D gene: TRBD1; CDR3 protein: ASSSQRGPYSNQPQH
V gene: TRBV10-3; J gene: TRBJ2-3; D gene: TRBD2; CDR3 protein: AISENSGGGPDTQY
V gene: TRBV15; J gene: TRBJ2-1; D gene: TRBD2; CDR3 protein: ATNEGLAGYEQF
V gene: TRBV2; J gene: TRBJ2-1; D gene: NA; CDR3 protein: ASSEVRDEQF
V gene: TRBV19; J gene: TRBJ2-1; D gene: NA; CDR3 protein: ASSFPGRGINNEQF
V gene: TRBV5-1; J gene: TRBJ1-2; D gene: NA; CDR3 protein: ASSLSSGRSNYGYT
V gene: TRBV7-9; J gene: TRBJ2-7; D gene: NA; CDR3 protein: ASSSPQGSYEQY
V gene: TRBV7-6; J gene: TRBJ2-3; D gene: TRBD2; CDR3 protein: ASSRLAGGPTDTQY
V gene: TRBV7-6; J gene: TRBJ2-1; D gene: TRBD2; CDR3 protein: ASSLFSGYNEQF
V gene: TRBV28; J gene: TRBJ1-1; D gene: NA; CDR3 protein: ASSLRVTEAF